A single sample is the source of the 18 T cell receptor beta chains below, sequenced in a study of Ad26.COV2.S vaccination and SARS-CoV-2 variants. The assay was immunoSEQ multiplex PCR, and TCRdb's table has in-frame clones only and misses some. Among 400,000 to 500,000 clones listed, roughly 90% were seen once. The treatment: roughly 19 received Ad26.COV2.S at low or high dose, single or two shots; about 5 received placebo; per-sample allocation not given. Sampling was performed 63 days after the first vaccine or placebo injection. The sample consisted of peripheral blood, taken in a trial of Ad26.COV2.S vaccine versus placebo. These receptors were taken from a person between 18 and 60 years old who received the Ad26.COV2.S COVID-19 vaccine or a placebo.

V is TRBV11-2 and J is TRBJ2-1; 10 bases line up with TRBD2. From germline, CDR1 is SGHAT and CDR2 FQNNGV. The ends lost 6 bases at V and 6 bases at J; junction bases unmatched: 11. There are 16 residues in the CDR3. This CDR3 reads CASRRERGGPLNEQFF. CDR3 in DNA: TGTGCCAGCAGGAGAGAGCGGGGGGGCCCCCTCAATGAGCAGTTCTTC. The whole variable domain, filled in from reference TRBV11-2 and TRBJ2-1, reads EAGVAQSPRYKIIEKRQSVAFWCNPISGHATLYWYQQILGQGPKLLIQFQNNGVVDDSQLPKDRFSAERLKGVDSTLKIQPAKLEDSAVYLCASRRERGGPLNEQFFGPGTRLTVL.

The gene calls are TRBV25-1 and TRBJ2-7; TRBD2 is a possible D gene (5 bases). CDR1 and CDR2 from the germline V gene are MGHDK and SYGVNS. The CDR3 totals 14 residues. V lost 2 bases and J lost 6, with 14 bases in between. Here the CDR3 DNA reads TGTGCCAGCAGTGAAGAGGGTGGGCCCTTCGAGCAGTACTTC. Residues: CASSEEGGPFEQYF.

CDR3 nucleotide sequence: TGTGCCAGCAGCTTAGGGGGAGGTACTGAAGCTTTCTTT. This encodes CASSLGGGTEAFF. The chain uses TRBV7-9 and TRBJ1-1, with D unclear. Trimming left V 1 base short and J 5 bases short, with 8 bases between. CDR1 and CDR2 from the germline V gene are SEHNR and FQNEAQ (reference sequence). This CDR3 has 13 amino acids. Supplemented by reference TRBV7-9 and TRBJ1-1, the full variable domain reads DTGVSQNPRHKITKRGQNVTFRCDPISEHNRLYWYRQTLGQGPEFLTYFQNEAQLEKSRLLSDRFSAERPKGSFSTLEIQRTEQGDSAMYLCASSLGGGTEAFFGQGTRLTVV.

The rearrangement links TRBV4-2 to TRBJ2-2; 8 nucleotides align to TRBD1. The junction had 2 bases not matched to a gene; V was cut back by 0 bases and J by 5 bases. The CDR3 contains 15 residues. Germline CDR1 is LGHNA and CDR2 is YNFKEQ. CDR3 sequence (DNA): TGTGCCAGCAGCCAAGACAGGGGGCAAACCGGGGAGCTGTTTTTT. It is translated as CASSQDRGQTGELFF.

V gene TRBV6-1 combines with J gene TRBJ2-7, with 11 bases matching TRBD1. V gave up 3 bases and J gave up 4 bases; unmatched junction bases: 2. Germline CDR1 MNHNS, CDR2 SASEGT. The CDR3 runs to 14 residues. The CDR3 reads CASSEGQGGYEQYF. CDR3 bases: TGTGCCAGCAGTGAGGGACAGGGGGGGTACGAGCAGTACTTC.

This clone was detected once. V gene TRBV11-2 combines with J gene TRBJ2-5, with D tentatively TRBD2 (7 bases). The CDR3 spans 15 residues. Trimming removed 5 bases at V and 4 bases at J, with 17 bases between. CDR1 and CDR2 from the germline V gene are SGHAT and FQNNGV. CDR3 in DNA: TGTGCCAGCAGCCCCGGGCGGGGGCGATTAGAGACCCAGTACTTC. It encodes CASSPGRGRLETQYF.

The CDR3 DNA reads as TGTGCCATCAGTAAGGGGTTGGCGGACGAGCAGTACTTC. This gives the protein CAISKGLADEQYF. V is TRBV10-3 and J is TRBJ2-7, with a weak D call TRBD1 (5 bases). CDR3 length: 13 residues. V lost 5 bases, J lost 5 bases, and 13 bases lay in between. Germline-derived CDR1 and CDR2 are ENHRY and SYGVKD.

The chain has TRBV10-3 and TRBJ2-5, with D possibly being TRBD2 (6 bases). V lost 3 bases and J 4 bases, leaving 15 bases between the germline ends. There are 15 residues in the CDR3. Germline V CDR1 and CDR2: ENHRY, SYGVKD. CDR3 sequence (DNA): TGTGCCATCAGTGAACCCGGACTACTGGCAGAGACCCAGTACTTC. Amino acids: CAISEPGLLAETQYF.

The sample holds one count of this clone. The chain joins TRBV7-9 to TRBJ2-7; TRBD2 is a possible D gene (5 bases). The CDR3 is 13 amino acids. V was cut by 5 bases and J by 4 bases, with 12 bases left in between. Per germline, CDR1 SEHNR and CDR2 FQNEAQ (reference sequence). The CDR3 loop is CASSPIPGYEQYF. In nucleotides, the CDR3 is TGTGCCAGCAGCCCGATTCCGGGGTACGAGCAGTACTTC.

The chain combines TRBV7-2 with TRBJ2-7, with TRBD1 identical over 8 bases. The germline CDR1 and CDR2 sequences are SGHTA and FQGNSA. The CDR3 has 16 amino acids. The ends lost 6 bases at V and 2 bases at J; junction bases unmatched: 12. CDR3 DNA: TGTGCCAGCAGGGAAGCCGGGACAGGTTTTACCTACGAGCAGTACTTC. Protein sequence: CASREAGTGFTYEQYF.

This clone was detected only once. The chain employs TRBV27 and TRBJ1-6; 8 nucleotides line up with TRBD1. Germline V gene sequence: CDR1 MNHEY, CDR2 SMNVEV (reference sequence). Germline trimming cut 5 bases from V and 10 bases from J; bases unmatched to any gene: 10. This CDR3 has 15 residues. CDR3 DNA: TGTGCCAGCAGTACGCAGGGGGCTCCCAGCTCACCCCTCCACTTT. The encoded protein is CASSTQGAPSSPLHF.

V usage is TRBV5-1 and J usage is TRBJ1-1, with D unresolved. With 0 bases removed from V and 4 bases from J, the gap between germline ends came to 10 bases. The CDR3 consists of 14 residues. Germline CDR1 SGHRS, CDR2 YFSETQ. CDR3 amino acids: CASSLGGILTEAFF. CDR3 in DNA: TGCGCCAGCAGCTTGGGCGGGATACTCACTGAAGCTTTCTTT.

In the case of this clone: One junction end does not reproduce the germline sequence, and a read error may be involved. The DNA of the CDR3 is TGTGCCAGCAGTGAAATTAGGGAGATCTTC. Translated: CASSEIREIF. The J gene is TRBJ2-7, the V gene TRBV6-1; TRBD2 is a possible D gene (5 bases). This CDR3 region has 10 residues. Germline CDR1 and CDR2: MNHNS and SASEGT.

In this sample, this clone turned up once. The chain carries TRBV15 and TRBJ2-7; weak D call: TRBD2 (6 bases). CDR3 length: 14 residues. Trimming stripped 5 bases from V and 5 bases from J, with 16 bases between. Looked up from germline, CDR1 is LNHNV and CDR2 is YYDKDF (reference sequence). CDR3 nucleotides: TGTGCCACCAGCGGGGGTGGAGGGTCCGACGAGCAGTACTTC. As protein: CATSGGGGSDEQYF.

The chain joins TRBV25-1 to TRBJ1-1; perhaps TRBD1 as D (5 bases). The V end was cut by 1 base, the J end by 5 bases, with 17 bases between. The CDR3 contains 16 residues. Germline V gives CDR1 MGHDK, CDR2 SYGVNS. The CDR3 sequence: CASSELTDPRGTEAFF. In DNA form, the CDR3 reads TGTGCCAGCAGTGAATTGACAGACCCCAGAGGGACTGAAGCTTTCTTT.

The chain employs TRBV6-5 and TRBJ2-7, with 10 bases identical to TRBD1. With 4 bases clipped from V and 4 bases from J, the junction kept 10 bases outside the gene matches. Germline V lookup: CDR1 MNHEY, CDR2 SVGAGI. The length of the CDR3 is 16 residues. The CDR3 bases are TGTGCCAGCAGTTTCAATCCGGGACAGGGGCTTTACGAGCAGTACTTC. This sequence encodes CASSFNPGQGLYEQYF.

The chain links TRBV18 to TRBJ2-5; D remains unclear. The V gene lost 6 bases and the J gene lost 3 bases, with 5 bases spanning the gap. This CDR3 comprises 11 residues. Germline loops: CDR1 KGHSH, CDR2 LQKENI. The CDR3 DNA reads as TGTGCCAGCTCCCCTAAAGAGACCCAGTACTTC. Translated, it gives CASSPKETQYF.

Here the CDR3 reads CASSMGQGYNEQFF. The CDR3 DNA reads TGTGCCAGCAGCATGGGACAGGGCTACAATGAGCAGTTCTTC. This chain connects TRBV9 to TRBJ2-1, with 9 nucleotides matching TRBD1. J gave up 3 bases and V 4 bases, and 2 bases lay outside the gene matches. CDR1 is SGDLS, CDR2 YYNGEE, per germline. The CDR3 has 14 residues.